A selection of T cell receptor beta chains follows, all from one sample in a study of cytomegalovirus exposure and HLA in healthy donors. Sequenced by immunoSEQ multiplex PCR; TCRdb stores in-frame clones only, minus some. Altogether approximately 140,000 clones are present, around 78% being singletons, with the ten largest covering 6.2%. The sequenced sample was PBMCs. These receptors all come from a woman aged 40 to 55 in good health and CMV-seropositive. Each CDR3 is given with its conserved first and last residue. Fields, in order: V gene, CDR3 protein.

TRBV6-1,CASTLELNYGYTF
TRBV7-3,CASSFSGNSYNEQFF
TRBV5-1,CASSPDPGQVVGIGQYF
TRBV28,CASSSLATSPQGTQYF
TRBV4-2,CASSHGRQGSGELFF
TRBV11-2,CASSTSGTNEQFF
TRBV29-1,CSVPQGAIQETQYF
TRBV7-7,CASSLSIWTKQYF
TRBV6-1,CASRTLSSYEQYF
TRBV28,CASRKTGRFYEQYF
TRBV6-5,CASSYSRSGEETQYF
TRBV13,CASSLNRVGWETEAFF
TRBV6-1,CASGGVAGANVLTF
TRBV28,CASSTGGRVQYF